The entry below describes one T cell receptor beta chain. The antigen is not known. This sample is drawn from a study of vaccination effects on CD4 cells after COVID-19. The overall study: Both of the two convalescent patients gave a sample, one 16 days and one a week before vaccination.

CDR3 length: 13 residues. Between the trimmed V and J ends, which lost 0 bases and 6 bases, there was a span of 9 bases. The germline CDR1 and CDR2 sequences are SGHNT and YENEEA. Study-level results: Most post-vaccine spike-reactive clones in convalescents were new, not infection-derived.

Sequencing followed a ViraFEST assay step that expanded antigen-specific CD4+ T cells with viral peptide pools. Culture proceeded for approximately 9 days, and CD4+ T cells were then isolated. A PCR test confirmed that the person had SARS-CoV-2 infection between March and December 2020. Peptides at roughly 10 ug/ml and IL-2 at around 9.3 IU/ml were added to about 2 million PBMC per well. Fresh IL-2-containing medium replaced half the medium on days 3 and 7. Method: immunoSEQ multiplex PCR; TCRdb's copy keeps in-frame clones and lacks some. The data show tens of thousands of clones, with 70% to 80% seen just once and around 15% held by the top ten.

The rearrangement uses TRBV11-3 and TRBJ2-7; D ambiguous. This material consisted of CD4+ T cells from PBMCs cultured with HCoV-NL63 spike peptides, taken before COVID-19 vaccination. The receptor was derived from a human donor who had a prior SARS-CoV-2 infection. CDR3 protein: CASSLEVRSEQYF. The CDR3 coding sequence is TGTGCCAGCAGCTTAGAGGTCCGTAGCGAGCAGTACTTC.